These T cell receptor beta chains were read from a single sample in a study of CD8 T cells in Susac syndrome. TCRdb recomputed calls from the immunoSEQ multiplex PCR reads with MiXCR, one row per CDR3 protein. Of 180,000 or so distinct CDR3 sequences in the sample, over 85% are singletons; the top ten hold approximately 0.098%. Specimen: CD4+ T cells from PBMCs. The source is a human donor in good health. Both conserved end residues are part of each CDR3. The D gene is left open where the match is weak. Clone size appears in some rows only: once, few, many, or a class for an expanded clone.

abundance | d_gene | j_gene | v_gene | CDR3nt | CDR3aa
- | - | TRBJ2-5 | TRBV25-1 | TGTGCCAGCAGTGCCTCAGGGGTAGTAGAGACCCAGTACTTC | CASSASGVVETQYF
once | - | TRBJ2-1 | TRBV2 | TGTGCCAGCTTGTTAGGAGCGGATGAGCAGTTCTTC | CASLLGADEQFF
- | - | TRBJ1-1 | TRBV2 | TGTGCCAGCAGTGGCCGAGGTGGGAACACTGAAGCTTTCTTT | CASSGRGGNTEAFF
- | - | TRBJ2-7 | TRBV14 | TGTGCCAGCAGCCGCTTAGTATACGAGCAGTACTTC | CASSRLVYEQYF
- | TRBD2 | TRBJ2-7 | TRBV28 | TGTGCCAGCAGTGCCCAGCGGGATAACTACGAGCAGTACTTC | CASSAQRDNYEQYF
- | - | TRBJ2-5 | TRBV6-2/TRBV6-3 | TGTGCCAGCAGTTTGGACAGTCTGATACAGACCCAGTACTTC | CASSLDSLIQTQYF
- | - | TRBJ2-5 | TRBV15 | TGTGCCACCAGCAGAGATTGGCGGGAGACCCAGTACTTC | CATSRDWRETQYF
- | - | TRBJ1-1 | TRBV29-1 | TGCAGCGTTGAAGGGGGTTTGAGCGAAGCTTTCTTT | CSVEGGLSEAFF
once | - | TRBJ2-5 | TRBV20-1 | TGCAGTGCTGAAGACGCGGACTACTCACAAGAGACCCAGTACTTC | CSAEDADYSQETQYF
- | TRBD2 | TRBJ2-7 | TRBV20-1 | TGCAGTTCCACCGGGGGCGGGAGGGCGTCAAAACCGTACGAGCAGTACTTC | CSSTGGGRASKPYEQYF
- | TRBD1 | TRBJ1-1 | TRBV12-3/TRBV12-4 | TGTGCCAGCAGTTTTGTGGACAGGGCAGGGGGCACTGAAGCTTTCTTT | CASSFVDRAGGTEAFF
once | - | TRBJ1-5 | TRBV30 | TGTGCCTGGAGCGGGCAGGGCGATCAGCCCCAGCATTTT | CAWSGQGDQPQHF
- | - | TRBJ1-5 | TRBV12-3/TRBV12-4 | TGTGCCAGCAGAACAGGGAAAGCTAACAATCAGCCCCAGCATTTT | CASRTGKANNQPQHF
- | TRBD2 | TRBJ2-5 | TRBV5-4 | TGTGCCAGCAGCCCAGGACTAGCTACTAGGGAGACCCAGTACTTC | CASSPGLATRETQYF